This record concerns one TCR beta chain sequence. Antigen specificity is unknown. This specimen comes from a study of T cell responses to AZD1222 COVID-19 vaccine. The study, taken as a whole, reports: Seropositivity was recorded at baseline in only 6 or 7 AZD1222 recipients. Sampled repertoires all dated from after the peak T cell response. Clonal diversity may have been underestimated in mostly white British donors. Once two AZD1222 doses were given, Spike-specific TCR breadth and depth went up.

Profiling relied on immunoSEQ multiplex PCR, and the TCRdb table lists in-frame clones only, not all of them. The sample yields around 65,000 clones, around 78% seen once. The ends were cut back, 2 bases at V and 1 base at J, with 11 bases in the middle. Germline values: CDR1 SEHNR, CDR2 FQNEAQ (reference sequence). This CDR3 is 15 amino acids long. The clonotype was recovered from an adult who received the AZD1222 COVID-19 vaccine. The chain uses TRBV7-9 and TRBJ1-1, with D hard to call. This specimen was peripheral blood, taken 28 days after the second AZD1222 dose. The CDR3 spells CASSLPETENTEAFF. The CDR3 nucleotides are TGTGCCAGCAGCTTACCCGAGACGGAGAACACTGAAGCTTTCTTT.